This T cell receptor beta chain comes out of a study of blood T cell repertoires in COVID-19. About the research overall: The United States, Italy and Spain supplied acute and convalescent COVID-19 samples. PBMCs, B-cell-depleted T cells, or T cells were the source of the cDNA or gDNA that made up the material.

In the authors' workflow: Estimated nucleated cell counts came from reference gene primer amplification. Repertoires were generated with immunoSEQ multiplex PCR, while TCRdb's copy carries only in-frame clones and drops some. For V, J and clone size, that table is used; D and trimming come from the DNA. The table lists a few hundred thousand clones, more than 65% of them singletons. Looked up from germline, CDR1 is SQVTM and CDR2 is ANQGSEA. The V segment lost 7 bases and the J segment 6 bases; nucleotides outside the gene matches: 4. This CDR3 is built from 11 residues. This chain connects TRBV29-1 to TRBJ1-1; the match to TRBD1 covers 8 bases. Sequencing input: peripheral blood. The receptor comes from a woman younger than 30 with acute or convalescent COVID-19. The CDR3 nucleotides read TGCAGCGCGACAGGGGTCTCTGAAGCTTTCTTT. This encodes CSATGVSEAFF. The full variable domain, with the rest looked up from reference TRBV29-1 and TRBJ1-1, is SAVISQKPSRDICQRGTSLTIQCQVDSQVTMMFWYRQQPGQSLTLIATANQGSEATYESGFVIDKFPISRPNLTFSTLTVSNMSPEDSSIYLCSATGVSEAFFGQGTRLTVV.